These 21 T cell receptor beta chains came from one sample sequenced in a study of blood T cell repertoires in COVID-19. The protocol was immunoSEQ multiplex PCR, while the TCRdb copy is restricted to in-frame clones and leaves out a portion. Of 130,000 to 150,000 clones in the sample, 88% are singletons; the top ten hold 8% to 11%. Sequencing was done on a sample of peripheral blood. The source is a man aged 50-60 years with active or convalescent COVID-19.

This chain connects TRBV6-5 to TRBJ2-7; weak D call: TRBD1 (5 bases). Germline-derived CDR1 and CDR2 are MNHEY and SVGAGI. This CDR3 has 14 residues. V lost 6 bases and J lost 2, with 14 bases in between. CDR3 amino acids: CASRASGLTYEQYF. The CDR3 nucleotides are TGTGCCAGCAGGGCTTCAGGGCTCACCTACGAGCAGTACTTC.

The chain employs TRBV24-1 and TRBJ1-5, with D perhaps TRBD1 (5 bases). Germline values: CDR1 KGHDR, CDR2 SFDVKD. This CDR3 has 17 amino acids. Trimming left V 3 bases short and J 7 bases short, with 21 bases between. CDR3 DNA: TGTGCCACCAGTGATCTAAGGGGTTGGTACCTCAGCCAGCCCCAGCATTTT. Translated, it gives CATSDLRGWYLSQPQHF.

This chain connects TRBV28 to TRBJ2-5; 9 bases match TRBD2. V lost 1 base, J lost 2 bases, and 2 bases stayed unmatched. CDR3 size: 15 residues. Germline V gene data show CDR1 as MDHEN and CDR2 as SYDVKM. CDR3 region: CASSLFAGGQETQYF. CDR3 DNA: TGTGCCAGCAGTTTATTCGCGGGAGGGCAAGAGACCCAGTACTTC.

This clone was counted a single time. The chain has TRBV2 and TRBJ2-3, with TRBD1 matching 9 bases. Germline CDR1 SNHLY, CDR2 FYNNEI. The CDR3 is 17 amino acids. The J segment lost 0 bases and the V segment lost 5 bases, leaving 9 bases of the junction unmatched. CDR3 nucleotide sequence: TGTGCCAGCAGTTACCCGTTGACAGGGGGAAGCACAGATACGCAGTATTTT. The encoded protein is CASSYPLTGGSTDTQYF.

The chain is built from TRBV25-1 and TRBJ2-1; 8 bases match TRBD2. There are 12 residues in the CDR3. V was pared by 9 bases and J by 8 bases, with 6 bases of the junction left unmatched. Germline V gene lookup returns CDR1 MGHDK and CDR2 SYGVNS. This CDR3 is CASTAGGDEQFF. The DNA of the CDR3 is TGTGCCAGTACGGCGGGAGGCGATGAGCAGTTCTTC.

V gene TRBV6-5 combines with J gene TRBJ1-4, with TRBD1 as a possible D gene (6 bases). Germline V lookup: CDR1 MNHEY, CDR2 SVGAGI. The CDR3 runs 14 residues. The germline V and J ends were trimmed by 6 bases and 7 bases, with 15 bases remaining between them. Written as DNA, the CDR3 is TGTGCCAGCAGCCGTACGGGGGGCGTTGAAAAACTGTTTTTT. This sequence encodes CASSRTGGVEKLFF.

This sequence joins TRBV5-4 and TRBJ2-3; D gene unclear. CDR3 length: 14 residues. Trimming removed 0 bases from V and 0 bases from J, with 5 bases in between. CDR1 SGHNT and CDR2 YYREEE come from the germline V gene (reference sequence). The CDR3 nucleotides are TGTGCCAGCAGCTTGGACTTGAGCACAGATACGCAGTATTTT. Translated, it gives CASSLDLSTDTQYF.

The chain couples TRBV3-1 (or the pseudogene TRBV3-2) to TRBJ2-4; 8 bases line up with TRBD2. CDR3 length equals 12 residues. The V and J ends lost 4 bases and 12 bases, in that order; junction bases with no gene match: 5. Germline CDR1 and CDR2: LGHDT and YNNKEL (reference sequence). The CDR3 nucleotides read TGTGCCAGCAGCCCCCCGGGAGGGAATCAGTACTTC. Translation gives CASSPPGGNQYF.

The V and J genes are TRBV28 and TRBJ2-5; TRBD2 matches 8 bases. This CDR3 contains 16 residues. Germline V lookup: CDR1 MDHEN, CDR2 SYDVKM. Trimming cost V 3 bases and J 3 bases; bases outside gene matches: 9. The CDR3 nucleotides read TGTGCCAGCAGTTTTCTGGATCGGGGGGGCGAAGAGACCCAGTACTTC. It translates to CASSFLDRGGEETQYF. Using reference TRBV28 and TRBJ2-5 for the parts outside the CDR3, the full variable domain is DVKVTQSSRYLVKRTGEKVFLECVQDMDHENMFWYRQDPGLGLRLIYFSYDVKMKEKGDIPEGYSVSREKKERFSLILESASTNQTSMYLCASSFLDRGGEETQYFGPGTRLLVL.

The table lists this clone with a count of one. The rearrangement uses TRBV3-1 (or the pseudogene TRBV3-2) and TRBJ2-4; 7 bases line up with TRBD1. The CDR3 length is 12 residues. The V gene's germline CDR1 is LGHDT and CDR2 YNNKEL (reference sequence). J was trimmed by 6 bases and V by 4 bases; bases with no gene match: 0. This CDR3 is CASSRDRNIQYF. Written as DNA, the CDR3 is TGTGCCAGCAGCCGGGACAGAAACATTCAGTACTTC.

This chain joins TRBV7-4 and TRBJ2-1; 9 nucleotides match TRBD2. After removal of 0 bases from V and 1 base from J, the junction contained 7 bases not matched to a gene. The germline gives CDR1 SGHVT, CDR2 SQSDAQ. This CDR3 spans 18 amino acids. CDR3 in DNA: TGTGCCAGCAGCTTAGCCCGCTTTGCGGGAGGGTCCTACAATGAGCAGTTCTTC. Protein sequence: CASSLARFAGGSYNEQFF.

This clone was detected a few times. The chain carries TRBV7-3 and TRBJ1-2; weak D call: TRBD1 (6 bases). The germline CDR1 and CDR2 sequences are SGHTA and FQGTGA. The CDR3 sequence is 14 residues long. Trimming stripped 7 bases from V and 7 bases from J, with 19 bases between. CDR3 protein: CASKGDTGPAGYTF. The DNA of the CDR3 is TGTGCCAGCAAGGGGGATACAGGGCCTGCTGGCTACACCTTC.

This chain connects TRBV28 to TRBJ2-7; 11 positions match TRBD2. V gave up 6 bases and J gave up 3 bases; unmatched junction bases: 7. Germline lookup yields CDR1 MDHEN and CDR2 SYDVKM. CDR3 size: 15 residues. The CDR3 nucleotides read TGTGCCAGCAGGGAAGGGACTAGCGGCAACTACGAGCAGTACTTC. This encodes CASREGTSGNYEQYF.

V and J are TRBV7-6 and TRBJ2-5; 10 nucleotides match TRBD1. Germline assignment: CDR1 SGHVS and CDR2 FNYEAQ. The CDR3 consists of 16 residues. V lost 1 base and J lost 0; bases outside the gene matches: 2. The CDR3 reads CASSLVGTGDQETQYF. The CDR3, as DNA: TGTGCCAGCAGCTTAGTGGGGACAGGGGACCAAGAGACCCAGTACTTC.

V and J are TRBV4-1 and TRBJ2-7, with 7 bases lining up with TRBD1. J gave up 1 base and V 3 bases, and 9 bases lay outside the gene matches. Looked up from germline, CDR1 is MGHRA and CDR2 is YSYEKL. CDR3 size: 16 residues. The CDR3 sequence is CASSQGRQGRSYEQYF. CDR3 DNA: TGCGCCAGCAGCCAGGGCCGACAGGGTAGGTCCTACGAGCAGTACTTC.

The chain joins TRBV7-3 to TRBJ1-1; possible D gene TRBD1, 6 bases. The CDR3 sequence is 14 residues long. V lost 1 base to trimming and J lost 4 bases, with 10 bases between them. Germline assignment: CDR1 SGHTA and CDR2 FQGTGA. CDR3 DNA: TGTGCCAGCAGCTTAAGGGGGGGCAGCACTGAAGCTTTCTTT. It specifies CASSLRGGSTEAFF.

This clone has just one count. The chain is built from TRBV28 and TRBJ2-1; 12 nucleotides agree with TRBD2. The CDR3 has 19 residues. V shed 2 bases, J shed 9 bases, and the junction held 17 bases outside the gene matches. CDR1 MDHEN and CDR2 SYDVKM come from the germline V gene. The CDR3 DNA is TGTGCCAGCAGTTTAGGGCTAGCGGGAGGGAGGGGCATGCGTGGTGAGCAGTTCTTC. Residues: CASSLGLAGGRGMRGEQFF.

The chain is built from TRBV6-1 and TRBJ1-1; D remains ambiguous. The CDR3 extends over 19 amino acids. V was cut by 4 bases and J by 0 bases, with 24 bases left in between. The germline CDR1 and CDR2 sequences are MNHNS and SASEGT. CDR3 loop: CASSAARGLSGRMNTEAFF. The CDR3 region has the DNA TGTGCCAGCAGTGCAGCCCGCGGACTATCGGGCCGCATGAACACTGAAGCTTTCTTT.

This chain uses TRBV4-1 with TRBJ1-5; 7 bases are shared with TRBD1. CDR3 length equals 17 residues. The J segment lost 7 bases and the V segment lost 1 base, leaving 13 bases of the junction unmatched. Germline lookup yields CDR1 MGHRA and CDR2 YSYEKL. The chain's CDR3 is CASSQGGGQNFNQPQHF. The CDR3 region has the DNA TGCGCCAGCAGCCAAGGTGGGGGACAGAACTTCAACCAGCCCCAGCATTTT.

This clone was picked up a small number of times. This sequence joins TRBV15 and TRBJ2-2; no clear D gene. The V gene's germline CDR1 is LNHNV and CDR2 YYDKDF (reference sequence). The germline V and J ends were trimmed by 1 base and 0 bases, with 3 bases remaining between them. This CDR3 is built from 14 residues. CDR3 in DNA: TGTGCCACCAGCAGAGTATCGAACACCGGGGAGCTGTTTTTT. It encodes CATSRVSNTGELFF.

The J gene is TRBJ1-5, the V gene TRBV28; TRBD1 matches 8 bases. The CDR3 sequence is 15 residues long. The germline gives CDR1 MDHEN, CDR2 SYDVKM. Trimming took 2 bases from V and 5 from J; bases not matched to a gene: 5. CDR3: CASSLRQGAYQPQHF. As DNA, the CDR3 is TGTGCCAGCAGTTTAAGGCAGGGGGCATATCAGCCCCAGCATTTT.